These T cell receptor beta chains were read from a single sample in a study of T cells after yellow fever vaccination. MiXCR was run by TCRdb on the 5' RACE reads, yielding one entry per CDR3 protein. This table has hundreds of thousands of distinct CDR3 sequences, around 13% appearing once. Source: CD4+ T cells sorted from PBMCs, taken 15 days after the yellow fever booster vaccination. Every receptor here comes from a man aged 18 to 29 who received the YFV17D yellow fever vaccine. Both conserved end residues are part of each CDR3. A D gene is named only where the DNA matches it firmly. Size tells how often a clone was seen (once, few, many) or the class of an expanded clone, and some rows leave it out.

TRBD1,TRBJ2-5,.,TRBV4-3,TGCGCCAGCAGCCAAGATGGGGACAGGGTTTGGGAGACCCAGTACTTC,CASSQDGDRVWETQYF
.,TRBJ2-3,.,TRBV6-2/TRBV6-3,TGTGCCAGCAGTTACTCCCTCCCGGCCACAGATACGCAGTATTTT,CASSYSLPATDTQYF
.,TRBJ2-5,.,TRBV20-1,TGCAGTGCTAGTTCGGGGCGGAACCAAGAGACCCAGTACTTC,CSASSGRNQETQYF
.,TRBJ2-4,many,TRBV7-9,TGTGCCAGCAGCCCCCGGGGAGGCGGGGTAGCCAAAAACATTCAGTACTTC,CASSPRGGGVAKNIQYF
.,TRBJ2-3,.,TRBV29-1,TGCAGCGTCGCGACAGGAGCTAGCACAGATACGCAGTATTTT,CSVATGASTDTQYF
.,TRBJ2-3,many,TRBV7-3,TGTGCCAGCAGTTTACGACAGGCAGATACGCAGTATTTT,CASSLRQADTQYF
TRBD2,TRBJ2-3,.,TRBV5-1,TGCGCCAGCAGCTTGGTCGGGGGGGGCAGCCTCACAGATACGCAGTATTTT,CASSLVGGGSLTDTQYF
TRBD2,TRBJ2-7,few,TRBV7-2,TGTGCCAGCAGCTCACTCTCAAGGACTAGCGGGGGAAACCGCAACTACGAGCAGTACTTC,CASSSLSRTSGGNRNYEQYF
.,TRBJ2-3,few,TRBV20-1,TGCAGTGCTAGAGACGATTTTGGAGATACGCAGTATTTT,CSARDDFGDTQYF
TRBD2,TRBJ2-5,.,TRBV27,TGTGCCAGCAGTTTCGTTTGGGGGGGGGAGACCCAGTACTTC,CASSFVWGGETQYF
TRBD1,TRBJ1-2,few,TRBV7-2,TGTGCCAGCAGCTACCCCAGGGGGAGCTATGGCTACACCTTC,CASSYPRGSYGYTF
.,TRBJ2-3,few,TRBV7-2,TGTGCCAGCAGTTCCCTTACTAGGGCACCCTCAGATACGCAGTATTTT,CASSSLTRAPSDTQYF
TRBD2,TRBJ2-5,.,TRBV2,TGTGCCAGCAACGGAAGGGGGACTAGCGGGGGCCATTCGCGAGAGACCCAGTACTTC,CASNGRGTSGGHSRETQYF
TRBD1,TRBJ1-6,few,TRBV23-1,TGCGCCAGCAGTCAACTACGGACAGGTGGCTCACCCCTCCACTTT,CASSQLRTGGSPLHF
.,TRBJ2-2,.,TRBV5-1,TGCGCCAGCAGCTTGCAGCCGATCACCGGGGAGCTGTTTTTT,CASSLQPITGELFF
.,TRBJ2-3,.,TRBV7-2,TGTGCCAGCAGCTCTGGACAGGTCGGGGGCGCAGATACGCAGTATTTT,CASSSGQVGGADTQYF
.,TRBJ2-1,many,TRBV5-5,TGTGCCAGCAGCTTGGCCCCGGGTGCCTACAATGAGCAGTTCTTC,CASSLAPGAYNEQFF
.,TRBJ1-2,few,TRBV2,TGTGCCAGCAGTAGACAGGACCACTATGGCTACACCTTC,CASSRQDHYGYTF
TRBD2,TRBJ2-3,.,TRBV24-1,TGTGCCCGCCGGGGGGACGCAGATACGCAGTATTTT,CARRGDADTQYF
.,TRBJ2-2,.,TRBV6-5,TGTGCCAGCATGGTGGGCAGCTTGAACACCGGGGAGCTGTTTTTT,CASMVGSLNTGELFF
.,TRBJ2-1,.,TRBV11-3,TGTGCCAGCAGCTTAGACCTAGCTCCATCCTACAATGAGCAGTTCTTC,CASSLDLAPSYNEQFF
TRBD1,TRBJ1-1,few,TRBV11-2,TGTGCCAGCAGCTGGTCCCGGGACAGGGCCACTGAAGCTTTCTTT,CASSWSRDRATEAFF
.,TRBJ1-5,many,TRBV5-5,TGTGCCAGCCCACGAAACCCAGGCGAATCAAACAATCAGCCCCAGCATTTT,CASPRNPGESNNQPQHF
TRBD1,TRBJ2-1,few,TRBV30,TGTGCCTGGAGTCTTATAGGGGGCGAACGTTGGTTCTTC,CAWSLIGGERWFF
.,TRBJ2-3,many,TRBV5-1,TGCGCCAGCAGCTTGGCTATGACGGATACGCAGTATTTT,CASSLAMTDTQYF
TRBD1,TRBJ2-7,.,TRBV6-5,TGTGCCAGCAGTATGGGACAGACCTACGAGCAGTACTTC,CASSMGQTYEQYF
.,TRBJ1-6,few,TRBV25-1,TGTGCCAGCAGCGACCCCAAGACAGGAATTAATTCACCCCTCCACTTT,CASSDPKTGINSPLHF
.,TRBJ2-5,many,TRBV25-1,TGTGCCAGCAGTGAATCAGGGCGGGGGCACCAAGAGACCCAGTACTTC,CASSESGRGHQETQYF
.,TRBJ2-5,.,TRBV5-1,TGCGCCAGCAGCTTGGAGGGGGGGCGGAAGGAGACCCAGTACTTC,CASSLEGGRKETQYF
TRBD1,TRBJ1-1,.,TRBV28,TGTGCCAGCAAAGACAGGGGAAGGCCGGGACTCATGAACACTGAAGCTTTCTTT,CASKDRGRPGLMNTEAFF
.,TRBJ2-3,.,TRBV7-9,TGTGCCAGCAGCTTAGGGCTAAACACAGATACGCAGTATTTT,CASSLGLNTDTQYF
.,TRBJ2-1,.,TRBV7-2,TGTGCCAGCAGCTTAAATTGGAGGGGGAAGCAGTTCTTC,CASSLNWRGKQFF
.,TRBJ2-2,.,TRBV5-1,TGCGCCAGCAGCTTGAACAGCGGGAACACCGGGGAGCTGTTTTTT,CASSLNSGNTGELFF
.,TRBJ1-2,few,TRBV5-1,TGCGCCAGCAGCAACCTACGAGGCTACACCTTC,CASSNLRGYTF
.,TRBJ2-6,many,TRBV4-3,TGCGCCAGCAGCCAAGATTTGGGGTCCCCTGGGGCCAACGTCCTGACTTTC,CASSQDLGSPGANVLTF
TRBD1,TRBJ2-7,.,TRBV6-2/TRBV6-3,TGTGCCAGCAGTTACCGGACAGGGTGGCAGTACTTC,CASSYRTGWQYF
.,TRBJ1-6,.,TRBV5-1,TGCGCCAGCAGGACTCAGGGAGATAATTCACCCCTCCACTTT,CASRTQGDNSPLHF
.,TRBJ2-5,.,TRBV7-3,TGTGCCAGCAGCCTTATGGGGGGGCGAGGAGAGACCCAGTACTTC,CASSLMGGRGETQYF
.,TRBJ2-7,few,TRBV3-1,TGTGCCAGCAGCCTCCTGAGGGGGGCCCAGATCAAGCAGTACTTC,CASSLLRGAQIKQYF
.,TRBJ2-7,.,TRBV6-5,TGTGCCAGCACCTACCCGGGGTCGTACGAGCAGTACTTC,CASTYPGSYEQYF
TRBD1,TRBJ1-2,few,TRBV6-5,TGTGCCAGCAGTACCCCCGGACAGGGGAACTATGGCTACACCTTC,CASSTPGQGNYGYTF
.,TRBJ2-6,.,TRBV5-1,TGCGCCAGCAGCTTGTTCCAGGCATCTGGGGCCAACGTCCTGACTTTC,CASSLFQASGANVLTF
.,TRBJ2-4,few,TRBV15,TGTGCCACCAGCAGAGATCAATTAGGAGTGGGAAACATTCAGTACTTC,CATSRDQLGVGNIQYF
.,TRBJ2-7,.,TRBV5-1,TGCGCCAGCAGCTACCATAGGTGGGACTACGAGCAGTACTTC,CASSYHRWDYEQYF
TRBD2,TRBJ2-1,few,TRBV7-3,TGTGCCAGCAGCAGCGGGGGTGCCTCCTACAATGAGCAGTTCTTC,CASSSGGASYNEQFF
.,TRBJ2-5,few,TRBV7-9,TGTGCCAGCAGCTACCTGGACCAAGAGACCCAGTACTTC,CASSYLDQETQYF
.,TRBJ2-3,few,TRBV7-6,TGTGCCAGCAGCGGCGAGTGGTGGGCAGATACGCAGTATTTT,CASSGEWWADTQYF
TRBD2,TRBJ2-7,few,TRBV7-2,TGTGCCAGCAGCTTGCCCGGACTAGCGGGGGGACGAGAGGGCTACGAGCAGTACTTC,CASSLPGLAGGREGYEQYF
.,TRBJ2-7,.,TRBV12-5,TGTGCTAGTGGGGACACGGGGACCTACGAGCAGTACTTC,CASGDTGTYEQYF
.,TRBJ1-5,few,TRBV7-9,TGTGCCAGCAGCCCGGGGACTTTCAGCAATCAGCCCCAGCATTTT,CASSPGTFSNQPQHF
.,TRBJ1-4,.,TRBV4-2,TGTGCCAGCAGCCAAGATCGCGGGGGCTTTAATGAAAAACTGTTTTTT,CASSQDRGGFNEKLFF
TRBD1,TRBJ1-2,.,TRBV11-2,TGTGCCAGCAGCTCTTACAGGGGCTCGACCCATGGCTACACCTTC,CASSSYRGSTHGYTF
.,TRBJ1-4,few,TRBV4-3,TGCGCCAGCAGCCAAGACGACTTCCGTGAAAAACTGTTTTTT,CASSQDDFREKLFF
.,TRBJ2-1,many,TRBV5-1,TGCGCCAGCACCCTTCGGGTGGGGGGACTCTACAATGAGCAGTTCTTC,CASTLRVGGLYNEQFF
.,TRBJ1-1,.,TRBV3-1,TGTGCCAGCAGCGTGTCCCTCGGGGGTAACACTGAAGCTTTCTTT,CASSVSLGGNTEAFF
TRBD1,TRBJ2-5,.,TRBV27,TGTGCCAGCAGTTCACGACAGGGGGAGACCCAGTACTTC,CASSSRQGETQYF
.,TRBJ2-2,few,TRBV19,TGTGCCAGTAGACCGCAGGGAAGAAAGTACGGGGAGCTGTTTTTT,CASRPQGRKYGELFF
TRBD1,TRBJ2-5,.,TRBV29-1,TGCAGCGTTCTGGGGACAGAAGAGACCCAGTACTTC,CSVLGTEETQYF
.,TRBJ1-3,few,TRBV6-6,TGTGCCAGCAGTTACTCCAGGGGCTCTGGAAACACCATATATTTT,CASSYSRGSGNTIYF